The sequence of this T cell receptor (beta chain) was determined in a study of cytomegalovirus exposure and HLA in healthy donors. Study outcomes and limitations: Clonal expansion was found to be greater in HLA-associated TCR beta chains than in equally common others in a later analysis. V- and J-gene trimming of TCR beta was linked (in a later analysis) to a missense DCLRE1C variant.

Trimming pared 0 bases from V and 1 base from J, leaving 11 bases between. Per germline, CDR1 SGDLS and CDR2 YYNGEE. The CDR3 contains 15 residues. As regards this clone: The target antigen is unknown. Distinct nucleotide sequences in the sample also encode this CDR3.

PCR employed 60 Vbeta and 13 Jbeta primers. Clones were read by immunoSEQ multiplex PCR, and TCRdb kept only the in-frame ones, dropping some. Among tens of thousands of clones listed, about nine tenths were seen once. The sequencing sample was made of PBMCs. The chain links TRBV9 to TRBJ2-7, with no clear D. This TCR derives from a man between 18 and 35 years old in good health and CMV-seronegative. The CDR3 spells CASSVDFASSYEQYF. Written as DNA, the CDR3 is TGTGCCAGCAGCGTAGACTTTGCTAGTTCCTACGAGCAGTACTTC.